Presented here are 2 T cell receptor beta chains from one specimen sequenced in a study of T cell repertoires in ileal Crohn's disease. Generated by immunoSEQ multiplex PCR, the TCRdb table keeps only in-frame clones and is missing some. The table records 3,500 to 4,500 clones, 70% to 80% of them present only once. Sequencing was performed on ileal tissue. Receptor source: an adult with Crohn's disease.

The chain employs TRBV10-1 and TRBJ1-2, with D unclear. The CDR3 consists of 13 residues. Trimming left V 11 bases short and J 4 bases short, with 17 bases between. Germline-derived CDR1 and CDR2 are WNHNN and SYGVQD (reference sequence). The CDR3 DNA is TGCGCCCCGCGGGTGAGTTCCTGCTATGGCTACACCTTC. Translating gives CAPRVSSCYGYTF.

The J gene is TRBJ2-3, the V gene TRBV7-8; 7 bases are shared with TRBD2. With V trimmed by 4 bases and J by 1 base, 2 bases remained unmatched. The germline gives CDR1 SGHVS, CDR2 FQNEAQ. The CDR3 is 14 amino acids. The CDR3 region is CASSWTRGTDTQYF. For the CDR3, the DNA is TGTGCCAGCAGCTGGACTAGAGGCACAGATACGCAGTATTTT.